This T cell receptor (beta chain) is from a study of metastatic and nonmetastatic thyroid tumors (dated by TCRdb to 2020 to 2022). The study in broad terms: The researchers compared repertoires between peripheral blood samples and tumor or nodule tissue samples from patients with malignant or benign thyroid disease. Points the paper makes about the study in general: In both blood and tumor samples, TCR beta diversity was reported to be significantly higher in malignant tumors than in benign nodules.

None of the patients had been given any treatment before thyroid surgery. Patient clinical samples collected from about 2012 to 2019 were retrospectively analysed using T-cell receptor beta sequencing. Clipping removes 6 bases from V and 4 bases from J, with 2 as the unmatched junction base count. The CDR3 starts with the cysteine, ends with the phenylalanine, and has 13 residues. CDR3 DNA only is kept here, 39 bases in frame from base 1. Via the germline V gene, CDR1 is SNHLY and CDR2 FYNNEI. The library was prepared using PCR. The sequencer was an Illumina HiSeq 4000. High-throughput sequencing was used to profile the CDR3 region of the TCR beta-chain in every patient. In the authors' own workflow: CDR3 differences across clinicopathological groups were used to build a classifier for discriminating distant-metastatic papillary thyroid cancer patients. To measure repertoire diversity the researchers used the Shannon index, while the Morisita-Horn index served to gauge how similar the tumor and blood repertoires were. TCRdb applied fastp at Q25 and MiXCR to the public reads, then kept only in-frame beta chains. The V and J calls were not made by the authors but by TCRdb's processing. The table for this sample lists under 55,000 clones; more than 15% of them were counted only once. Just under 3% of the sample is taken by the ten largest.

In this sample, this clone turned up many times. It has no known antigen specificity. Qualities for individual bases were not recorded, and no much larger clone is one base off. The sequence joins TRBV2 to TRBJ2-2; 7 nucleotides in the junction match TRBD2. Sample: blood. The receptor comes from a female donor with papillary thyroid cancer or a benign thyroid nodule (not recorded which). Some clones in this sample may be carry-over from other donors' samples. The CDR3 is CASRGGITGELFF. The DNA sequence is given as TGTGCCAGCAGGGGAGGGATCACCGGGGAGCTGTTTTTT.